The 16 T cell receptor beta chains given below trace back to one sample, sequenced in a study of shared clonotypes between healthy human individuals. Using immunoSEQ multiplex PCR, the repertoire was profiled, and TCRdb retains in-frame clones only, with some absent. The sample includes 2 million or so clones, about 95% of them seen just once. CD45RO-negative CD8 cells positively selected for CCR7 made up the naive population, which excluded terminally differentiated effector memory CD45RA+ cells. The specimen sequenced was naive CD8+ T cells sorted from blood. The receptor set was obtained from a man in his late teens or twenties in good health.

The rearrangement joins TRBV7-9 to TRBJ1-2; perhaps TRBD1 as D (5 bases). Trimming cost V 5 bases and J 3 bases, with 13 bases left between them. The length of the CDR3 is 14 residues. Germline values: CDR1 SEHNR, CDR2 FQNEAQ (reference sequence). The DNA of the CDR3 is TGTGCCAGCAGCAGTCAGGGATCCTACTATGGCTACACCTTC. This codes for CASSSQGSYYGYTF.

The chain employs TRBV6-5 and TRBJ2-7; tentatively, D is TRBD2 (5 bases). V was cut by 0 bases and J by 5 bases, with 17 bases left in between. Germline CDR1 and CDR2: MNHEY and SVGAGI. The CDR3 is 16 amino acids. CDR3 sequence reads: CASSYSAGRDYDEQYF. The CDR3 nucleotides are TGTGCCAGCAGTTACTCGGCCGGGCGAGACTATGACGAGCAGTACTTC.

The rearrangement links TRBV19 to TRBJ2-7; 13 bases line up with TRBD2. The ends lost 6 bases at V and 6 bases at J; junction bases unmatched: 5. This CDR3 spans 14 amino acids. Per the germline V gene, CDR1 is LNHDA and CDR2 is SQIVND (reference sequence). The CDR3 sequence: CASSGGLAGFEQYF. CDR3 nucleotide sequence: TGTGCCAGTAGCGGGGGACTAGCGGGATTCGAGCAGTACTTC.

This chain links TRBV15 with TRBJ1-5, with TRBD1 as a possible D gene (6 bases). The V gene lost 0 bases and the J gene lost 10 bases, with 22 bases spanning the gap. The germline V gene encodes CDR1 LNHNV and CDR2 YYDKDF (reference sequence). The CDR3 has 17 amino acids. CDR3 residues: CATSRDWGHGTNQPQHF. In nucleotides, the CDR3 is TGTGCCACCAGCAGAGATTGGGGACACGGGACGAACCAACCCCAGCATTTT.

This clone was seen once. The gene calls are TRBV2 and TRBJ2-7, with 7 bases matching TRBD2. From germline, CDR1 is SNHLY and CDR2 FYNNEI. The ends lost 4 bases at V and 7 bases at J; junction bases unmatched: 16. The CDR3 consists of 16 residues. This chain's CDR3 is CASSANPLAAYEEQYF. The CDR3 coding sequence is TGTGCCAGCAGTGCGAACCCGCTAGCGGCCTACGAGGAGCAGTACTTC.

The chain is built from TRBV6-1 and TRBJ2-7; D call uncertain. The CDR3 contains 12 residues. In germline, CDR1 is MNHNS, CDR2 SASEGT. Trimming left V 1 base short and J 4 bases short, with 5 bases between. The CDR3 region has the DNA TGTGCCAGCAGTGAAGGGCAGTACGAGCAGTACTTC. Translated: CASSEGQYEQYF.

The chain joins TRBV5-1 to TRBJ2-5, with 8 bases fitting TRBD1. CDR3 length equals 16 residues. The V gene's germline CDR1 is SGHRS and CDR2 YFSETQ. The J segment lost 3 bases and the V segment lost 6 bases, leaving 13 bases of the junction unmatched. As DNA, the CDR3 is TGCGCCAGCACCCGATATCCAGGGGACAGGAAAGAGACCCAGTACTTC. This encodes CASTRYPGDRKETQYF.

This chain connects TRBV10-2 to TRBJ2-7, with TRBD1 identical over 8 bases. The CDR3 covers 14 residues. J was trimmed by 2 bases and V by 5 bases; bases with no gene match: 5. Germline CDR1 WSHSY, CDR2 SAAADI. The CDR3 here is CASSQGQATYEQYF. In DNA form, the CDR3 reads TGCGCCAGCAGTCAGGGACAGGCCACCTACGAGCAGTACTTC.

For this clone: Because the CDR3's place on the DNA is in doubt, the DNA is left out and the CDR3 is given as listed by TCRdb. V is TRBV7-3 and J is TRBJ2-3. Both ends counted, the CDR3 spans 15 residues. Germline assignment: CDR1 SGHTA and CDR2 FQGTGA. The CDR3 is CASSPFGDGTDTQYF.

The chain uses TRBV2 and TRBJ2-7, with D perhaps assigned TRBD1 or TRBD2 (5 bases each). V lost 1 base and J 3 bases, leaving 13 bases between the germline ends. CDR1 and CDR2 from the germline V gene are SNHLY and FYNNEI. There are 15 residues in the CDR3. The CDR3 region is CASSEVNAGGYEQYF. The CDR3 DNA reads TGTGCCAGCAGTGAAGTAAACGCTGGGGGCTACGAGCAGTACTTC.

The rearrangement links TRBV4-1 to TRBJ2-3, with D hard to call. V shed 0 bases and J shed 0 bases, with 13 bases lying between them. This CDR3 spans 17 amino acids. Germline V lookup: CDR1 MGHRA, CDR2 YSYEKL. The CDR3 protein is CASSQDGPADSTDTQYF. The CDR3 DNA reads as TGCGCCAGCAGCCAAGATGGTCCGGCGGATAGCACAGATACGCAGTATTTT.

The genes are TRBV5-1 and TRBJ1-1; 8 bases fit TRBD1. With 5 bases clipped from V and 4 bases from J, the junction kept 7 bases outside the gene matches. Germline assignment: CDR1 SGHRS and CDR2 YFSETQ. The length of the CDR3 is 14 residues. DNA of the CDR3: TGCGCCAGCAGACACAGGGGGGATTTCACTGAAGCTTTCTTT. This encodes CASRHRGDFTEAFF. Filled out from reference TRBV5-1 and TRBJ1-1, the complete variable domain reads KAGVTQTPRYLIKTRGQQVTLSCSPISGHRSVSWYQQTPGQGLQFLFEYFSETQRNKGNFPGRFSGRQFSNSRSEMNVSTLELGDSALYLCASRHRGDFTEAFFGQGTRLTVV.

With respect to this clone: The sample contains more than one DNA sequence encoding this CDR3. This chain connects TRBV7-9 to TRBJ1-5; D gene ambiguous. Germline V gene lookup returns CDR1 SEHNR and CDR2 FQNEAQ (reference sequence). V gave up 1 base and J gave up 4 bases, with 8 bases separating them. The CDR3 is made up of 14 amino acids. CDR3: CASSLDSSNQPQHF. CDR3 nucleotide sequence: TGTGCCAGCAGCTTAGATAGCTCGAATCAGCCCCAGCATTTT.

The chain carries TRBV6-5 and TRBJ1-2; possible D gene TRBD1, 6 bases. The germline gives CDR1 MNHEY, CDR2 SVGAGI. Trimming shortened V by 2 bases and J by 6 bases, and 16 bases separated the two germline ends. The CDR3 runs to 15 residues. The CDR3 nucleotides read TGTGCCAGCAGTTACCACCCGGGGGCCGGGAATGGCTACACCTTC. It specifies CASSYHPGAGNGYTF.

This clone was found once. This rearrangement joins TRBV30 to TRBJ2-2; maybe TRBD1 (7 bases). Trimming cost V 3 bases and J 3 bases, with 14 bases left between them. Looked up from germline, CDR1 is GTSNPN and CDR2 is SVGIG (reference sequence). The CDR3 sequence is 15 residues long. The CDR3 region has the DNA TGTGCCTGGAGAGGCAGGGGGGAATACACCGGGGAGCTGTTTTTT. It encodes CAWRGRGEYTGELFF. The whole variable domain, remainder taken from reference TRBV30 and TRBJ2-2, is SQTIHQWPATLVQPVGSPLSLECTVEGTSNPNLYWYRQAAGRGLQLLFYSVGIGQISSEVPQNLSASRPQDRQFILSSKKLLLSDSGFYLCAWRGRGEYTGELFFGEGSRLTVL.

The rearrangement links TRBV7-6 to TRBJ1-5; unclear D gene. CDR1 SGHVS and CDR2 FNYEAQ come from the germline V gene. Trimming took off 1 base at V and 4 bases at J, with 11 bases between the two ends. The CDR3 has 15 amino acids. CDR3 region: CASSLGLGPNQPQHF. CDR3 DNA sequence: TGTGCCAGCAGCTTAGGGCTAGGGCCGAATCAGCCCCAGCATTTT. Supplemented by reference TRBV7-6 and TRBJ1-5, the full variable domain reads GAGVSQSPRYKVTKRGQDVALRCDPISGHVSLYWYRQALGQGPEFLTYFNYEAQQDKSGLPNDRFSAERPEGSISTLTIQRTEQRDSAMYRCASSLGLGPNQPQHFGDGTRLSIL.